The T cell receptor beta chain under discussion was sequenced for a study of Graves' ophthalmopathy and Graves' hyperthyroidism (dated by TCRdb to the late 2010s). In terms of the full investigation: Peripheral blood was collected at initial diagnosis, prior to any treatment. The study used signatures of the TCR beta repertoire to tell Graves' ophthalmopathy apart from Graves' hyperthyroidism and to predict which patients would progress to ophthalmopathy. In total, around 140 blood samples were TCR-sequenced: fewer than 50 ophthalmopathy, some 75 hyperthyroidism and roughly 17 hyperthyroidism-to-ophthalmopathy patients. To explore V-J signatures distinguishing ophthalmopathy from hyperthyroidism, a discovery set of more than 95 patients (43 ophthalmopathy, 57 stable hyperthyroidism) was enrolled. For independent validation, a separate cohort was made up of about 18 hyperthyroidism patients plus 17 patients who later progressed from hyperthyroidism to ophthalmopathy. In over 5 hyperthyroidism patients, the T-cell repertoire of thyroid tissue was compared with the T-cell repertoire of blood. Once sampling was done, hyperthyroidism patients were given methimazole at a starting dose of 30 mg daily, while ophthalmopathy patients were given high-dose intravenous methylprednisolone.

The CDR3, cysteine through phenylalanine, is 12 amino acids long. The retained sequence is limited to the CDR3, 36 bases, with the frame set at the first base. V has 6 bases trimmed and J has 7 bases trimmed; junction bases matching no gene number 8. The germline V gene encodes CDR1 DFQATT and CDR2 SNEGSKA (reference sequence). Here is what the overall study found, with its caveats: In validation, the model predicted ophthalmopathy progression with about 71% sensitivity and approximately 72% specificity; about a dozen predicted patients were CT-confirmed with GO in a median of approximately 6.2 months. No statistical method was used to predetermine the sample size, and group allocation was not hidden from the investigators. Among expanded thyroid clonotypes with frequency above 0.001, most also showed up in blood, which suggests that blood repertoires may reflect the thyroid immune response. Ophthalmopathy was separated from stable hyperthyroidism by the 13-signature model with about 90% sensitivity and roughly 83% specificity in cross-validation and with 80%/75% in the test set.

TCR beta CDR3 regions were amplified from RNA transcripts for repertoire sequencing. HTBI primers and the Qiagen OneStep RT-PCR kit were used in a first-round RT-PCR, which was followed by a second-round multiplex PCR, size selection and purification. The libraries underwent paired-end sequencing with 100 bp reads on an Illumina HiSeq2000. The original pipeline was this. SOAPnuke was used to process the reads, removing any read that contained adapters or uncalled bases, had a mean Phred below 15, or lacked an exact match to the constant primer or identifier. COPE v1.2.5 was used to merge the high-quality paired reads. Each unique nucleotide sequence was defined as a clonotype, and clonotypes were aligned to IMGT TRB V, D and J references with MiTCR v1.1. The analysis was limited to V-J combinations with a frequency above 0.0001, which together covered 99% to 99.2% of the repertoires. A TCR clonal expansion and chaos score per V-J combination was defined as the ratio of F50 clonal expansion to chaos observed in the TCRdist matrix. Welch's t-statistics and random forest were used to reduce the features to around 13 V-J combinations, which were then used as input to a naive Bayes classifier. Thyroid-blood repertoire similarity was quantified with the Morisita-Horn index. TCRdb cleaned the public reads at Q25 with fastp, built clones with MiXCR and kept in-frame beta chains. Rows merge per CDR3 protein into single entries with the most common DNA and genes. The V and J calls and clone size come from TCRdb's table, not from the authors' own analysis. The sample table contains some 47,000 distinct CDR3 sequences; only one count was recorded for around 48% of them. The ten largest clones add up to approximately 23% of the sample.

Of note for this clonotype: Its antigen specificity is not known. Base qualities are not recorded, but no much larger clone differs from it by a single base.

Ophthalmopathy patients were characterized by moderately to severely active disease, a Clinical Activity Score of at least 3, a NOSPECS grade of at least 4, and a disease duration under 3 months. Patients were excluded if they had other autoimmune diseases, uncontrolled infections, pregnancy or lactation. Clinical symptoms, serum thyroxine, TRAb, thyroid ultrasound and orbital computed tomography formed the basis of the diagnosis. PBMCs were isolated from more than 8 ml of fresh peripheral blood by Ficoll-Paque density gradient centrifugation. Total RNA was extracted with Trizol reagent and quality-checked on an Agilent 2100 Bioanalyzer.

The chain is encoded by TRBV20-1 joined to TRBJ1-1, and TRBD1 aligns with 7 junction nucleotides. This TCR came from an adult man with Graves' ophthalmopathy. Sequenced input: peripheral blood. The CDR3 here reads CSAKTGTNEAFF. In nucleotides, the sequence is TGCAGTGCAAAGACAGGGACTAATGAAGCTTTCTTT.